This TCR beta chain was captured by sequencing in a study of follicular helper T cells after annual influenza vaccination. Across the study: Blood was drawn on days 0, 7 and 28 after vaccination.

TCRdb's table, derived via immunoSEQ multiplex PCR, lists solely in-frame clones and lacks some. This table holds 7,000 to 10,000 clones, about 82% found once. The time point denotes: 2014-2015 season, 7 days after vaccination. ICOS+CD38+ and ICOS-CD38- fractions were sorted from non-naive CD4+CXCR5+PD-1+ cells. The TCR originated in an adult who received the influenza vaccine. Sample: CXCR5+ CD38- circulating T follicular helper cells from blood, taken 7 days after influenza vaccination. This sample's subset: circulating Tfh, non-naive CD4+CXCR5+PD-1+ (ICOS+CD38+ or ICOS-CD38-).

CDR3 DNA sequence: TGTGCCAGCAGTCCCCCATCGGTATACGAGCAGTACTTC. It yields the protein CASSPPSVYEQYF. The rearrangement links TRBV28 to TRBJ2-7; no clear D. The CDR3 extends over 13 amino acids. Germline V gene sequence: CDR1 MDHEN, CDR2 SYDVKM. V dropped 5 bases and J dropped 4 bases, with 12 bases sitting between them.